This T cell receptor (beta chain) derives from a study of cytomegalovirus exposure and HLA in healthy donors. Notes on the study in general: About 87% or about 30% of the time was how often most TCR beta V segments were productive, according to an earlier analysis.

Germline V gene sequence: CDR1 GTSNPN, CDR2 SVGIG (reference sequence). The length of the CDR3 is 12 residues. V was shortened by 3 bases and J by 7 bases, with 12 bases between the two germline ends. The study ran its PCR with 60 Vbeta and 13 Jbeta primers. Clones were read by immunoSEQ multiplex PCR, and TCRdb kept only the in-frame ones, dropping some. The sample contains 84,000 or so clones, around 73% of which appear only once. Comment on this clone: The target antigen is unknown.

The sample was PBMCs. V is TRBV30 and J is TRBJ1-1, with D possibly TRBD1 on 6 matching bases. This receptor was taken from a man aged 50-60 years in good health and CMV-seronegative. The CDR3 sequence: CAWRDRSGEAFF. In nucleotides, the CDR3 is TGTGCCTGGAGAGACAGGTCGGGTGAAGCTTTCTTT.